This T cell receptor (beta chain) is drawn from a study of vaccination effects on CD4 cells after COVID-19. Study-level background: All study participants received two doses of BNT162b2 or mRNA-1273 vaccine. General study results and limits: From healthy vaccinees, only 1 of 255 vaccine-induced clones also reacted to common cold coronaviruses.

The CDR3 loop spans 15 amino acids. Trimming took off 2 bases at V and 0 bases at J, with 10 bases between the two ends. The V gene's germline CDR1 is MNHNY and CDR2 SVGAGI (reference sequence). The data were produced by immunoSEQ multiplex PCR, yet TCRdb's version contains in-frame clones alone and is incomplete. This table holds around 71,000 clones, around 72% found once. Prior to sequencing, the ViraFEST assay stimulated PBMC with viral peptide pools, which expanded the antigen-specific CD4+ T cells. It was after approximately 11 days of culture that CD4+ T cells were isolated. Nucleocapsid antibodies stayed negative before and after vaccination, showing no earlier SARS-CoV-2 infection. They grew under 2.5 million PBMC in each well, adding around 10 IU/ml IL-2 and 8.5 to 10 ug/ml peptides. Fresh IL-2-containing medium replaced half the medium on days 3 and 7. A single count supports this clone. Its matching antigen is unknown.

This sequence joins TRBV6-6 and TRBJ1-2; D remains ambiguous. The receptor was isolated from a human donor who received a COVID-19 vaccine. The sequenced sample was CD4+ T cells from PBMCs cultured with HCoV-OC43 spike peptides, obtained before COVID-19 vaccination. Subset noted: HCoV-OC43 spike overlapping peptide pool stimulation. CDR3: CASSYRQDTNYGYTF. The CDR3 DNA reads as TGTGCCAGCAGTTACCGACAAGATACTAACTATGGCTACACCTTC.